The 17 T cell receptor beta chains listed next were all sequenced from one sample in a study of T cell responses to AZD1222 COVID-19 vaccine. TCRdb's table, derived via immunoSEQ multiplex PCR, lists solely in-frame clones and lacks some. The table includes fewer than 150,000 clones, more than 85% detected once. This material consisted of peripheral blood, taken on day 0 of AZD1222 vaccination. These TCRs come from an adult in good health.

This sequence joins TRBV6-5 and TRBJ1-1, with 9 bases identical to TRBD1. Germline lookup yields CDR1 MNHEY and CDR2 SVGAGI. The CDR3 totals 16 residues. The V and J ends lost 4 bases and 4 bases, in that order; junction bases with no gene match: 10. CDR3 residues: CASSSTGTGLATEAFF. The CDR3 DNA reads TGTGCCAGCAGTTCCACCGGGACAGGGTTGGCCACTGAAGCTTTCTTT.

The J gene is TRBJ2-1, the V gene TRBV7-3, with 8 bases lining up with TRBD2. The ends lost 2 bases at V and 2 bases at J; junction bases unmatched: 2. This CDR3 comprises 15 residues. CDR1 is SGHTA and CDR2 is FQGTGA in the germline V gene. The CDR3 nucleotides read TGTGCCAGCAGCTTAGAGCGGGGGCCCTACAATGAGCAGTTCTTC. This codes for CASSLERGPYNEQFF.

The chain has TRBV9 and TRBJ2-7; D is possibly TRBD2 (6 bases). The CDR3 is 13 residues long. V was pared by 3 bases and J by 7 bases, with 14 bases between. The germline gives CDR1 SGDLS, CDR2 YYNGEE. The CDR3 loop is CASSGDSIGEQYF. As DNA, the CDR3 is TGTGCCAGCAGCGGGGACTCCATCGGGGAGCAGTACTTC.

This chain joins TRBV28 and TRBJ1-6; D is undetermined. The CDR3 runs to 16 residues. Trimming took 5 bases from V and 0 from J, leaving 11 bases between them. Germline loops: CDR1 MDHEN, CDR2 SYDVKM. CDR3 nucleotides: TGTGCCAGCAGTCTAGGAGGTAGCTCCTATAATTCACCCCTCCACTTT. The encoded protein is CASSLGGSSYNSPLHF. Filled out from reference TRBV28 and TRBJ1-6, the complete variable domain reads DVKVTQSSRYLVKRTGEKVFLECVQDMDHENMFWYRQDPGLGLRLIYFSYDVKMKEKGDIPEGYSVSREKKERFSLILESASTNQTSMYLCASSLGGSSYNSPLHFGNGTRLTVT.

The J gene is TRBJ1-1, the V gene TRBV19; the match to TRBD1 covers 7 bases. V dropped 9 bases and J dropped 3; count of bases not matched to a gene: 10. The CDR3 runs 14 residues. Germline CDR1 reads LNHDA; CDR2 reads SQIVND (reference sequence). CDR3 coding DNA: TGTGCCAGCTCGAAAGTCCAGGGGGACACTGAAGCTTTCTTT. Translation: CASSKVQGDTEAFF.

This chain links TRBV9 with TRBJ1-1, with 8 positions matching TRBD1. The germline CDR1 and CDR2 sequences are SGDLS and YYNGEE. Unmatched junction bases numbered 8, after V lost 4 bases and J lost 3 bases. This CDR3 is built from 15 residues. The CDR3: CASSPAQGADTEAFF. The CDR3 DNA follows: TGTGCCAGCAGCCCGGCCCAGGGGGCCGACACTGAAGCTTTCTTT.

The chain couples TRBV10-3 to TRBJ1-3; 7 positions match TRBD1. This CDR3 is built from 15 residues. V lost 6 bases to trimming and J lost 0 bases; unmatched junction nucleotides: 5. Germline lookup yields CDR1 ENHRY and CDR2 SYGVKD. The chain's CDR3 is CAISTGTVSGNTIYF. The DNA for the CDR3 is TGTGCCATCAGCACCGGGACAGTCTCTGGAAACACCATATATTTT.

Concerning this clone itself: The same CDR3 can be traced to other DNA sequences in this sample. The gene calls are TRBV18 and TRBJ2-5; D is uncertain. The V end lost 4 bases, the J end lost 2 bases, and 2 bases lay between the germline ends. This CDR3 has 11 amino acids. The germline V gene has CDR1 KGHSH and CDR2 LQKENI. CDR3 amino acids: CASSRQETQYF. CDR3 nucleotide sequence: TGTGCCAGCTCACGGCAAGAGACCCAGTACTTC.

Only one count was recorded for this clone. The CDR3 spells CASSSGLLLGSEQYF. The CDR3 DNA follows: TGTGCCAGCAGTTCGGGGCTCCTTTTAGGGAGCGAGCAGTACTTC. This sequence joins TRBV28 and TRBJ2-7, with D perhaps matching TRBD1 or TRBD2 (5 bases each). Germline V gene sequence: CDR1 MDHEN, CDR2 SYDVKM. Trimming took off 4 bases at V and 6 bases at J, with 19 bases between the two ends. This CDR3 spans 15 amino acids. Drawing the rest from reference TRBV28 and TRBJ2-7, the complete variable domain is DVKVTQSSRYLVKRTGEKVFLECVQDMDHENMFWYRQDPGLGLRLIYFSYDVKMKEKGDIPEGYSVSREKKERFSLILESASTNQTSMYLCASSSGLLLGSEQYFGPGTRLTVT.

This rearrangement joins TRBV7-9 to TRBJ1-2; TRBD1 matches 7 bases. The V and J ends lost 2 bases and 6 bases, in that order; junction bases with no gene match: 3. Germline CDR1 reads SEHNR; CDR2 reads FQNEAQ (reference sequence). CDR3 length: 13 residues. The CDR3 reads CASSLRQGDGYTF. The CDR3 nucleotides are TGTGCCAGCAGCTTAAGGCAGGGGGATGGCTACACCTTC.

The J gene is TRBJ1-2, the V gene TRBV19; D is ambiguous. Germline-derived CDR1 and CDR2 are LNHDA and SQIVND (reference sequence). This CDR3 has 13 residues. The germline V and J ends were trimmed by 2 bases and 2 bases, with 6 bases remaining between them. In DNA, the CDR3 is TGTGCCAGTAGTATATGGGAGAACTATGGCTACACCTTC. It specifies CASSIWENYGYTF. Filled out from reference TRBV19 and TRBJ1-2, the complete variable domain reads DGGITQSPKYLFRKEGQNVTLSCEQNLNHDAMYWYRQDPGQGLRLIYYSQIVNDFQKGDIAEGYSVSREKKESFPLTVTSAQKNPTAFYLCASSIWENYGYTFGSGTRLTVV.

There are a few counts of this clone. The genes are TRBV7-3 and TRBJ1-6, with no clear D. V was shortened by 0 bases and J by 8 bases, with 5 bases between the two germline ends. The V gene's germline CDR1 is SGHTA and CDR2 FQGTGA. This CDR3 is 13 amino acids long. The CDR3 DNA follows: TGTGCCAGCAGCTTAACCAACTATTCACCCCTCCACTTT. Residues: CASSLTNYSPLHF. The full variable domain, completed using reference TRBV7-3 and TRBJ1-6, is GAGVSQTPSNKVTEKGKYVELRCDPISGHTALYWYRQSLGQGPEFLIYFQGTGAADDSGLPNDRFFAVRPEGSVSTLKIQRTERGDSAVYLCASSLTNYSPLHFGNGTRLTVT.

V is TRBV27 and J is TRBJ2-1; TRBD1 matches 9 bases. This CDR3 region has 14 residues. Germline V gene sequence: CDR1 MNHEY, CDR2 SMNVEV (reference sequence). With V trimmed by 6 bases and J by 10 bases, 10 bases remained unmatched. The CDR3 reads CASSPEQGAWEQFF. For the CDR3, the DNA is TGTGCCAGCAGCCCCGAACAGGGGGCGTGGGAGCAGTTCTTC.

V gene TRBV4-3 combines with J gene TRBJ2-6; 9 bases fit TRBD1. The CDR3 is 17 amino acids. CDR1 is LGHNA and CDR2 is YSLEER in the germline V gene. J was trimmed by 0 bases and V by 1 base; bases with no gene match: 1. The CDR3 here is CASSQGTGASGANVLTF. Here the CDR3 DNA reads TGCGCCAGCAGCCAAGGGACAGGGGCCTCTGGGGCCAACGTCCTGACTTTC.

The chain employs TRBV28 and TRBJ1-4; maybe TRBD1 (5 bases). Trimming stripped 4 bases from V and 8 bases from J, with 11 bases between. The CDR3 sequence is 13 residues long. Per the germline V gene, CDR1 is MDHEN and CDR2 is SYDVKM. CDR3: CASSSQGSEKLFF. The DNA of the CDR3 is TGTGCCAGCAGTTCTCAGGGTAGCGAAAAACTGTTTTTT.

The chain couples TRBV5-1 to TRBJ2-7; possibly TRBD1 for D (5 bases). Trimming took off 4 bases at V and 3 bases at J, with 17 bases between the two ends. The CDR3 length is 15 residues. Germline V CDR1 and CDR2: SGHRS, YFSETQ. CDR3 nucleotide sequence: TGCGCCAGCAGCAAAAAAGACAGAAGGGACTACGAGCAGTACTTC. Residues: CASSKKDRRDYEQYF.

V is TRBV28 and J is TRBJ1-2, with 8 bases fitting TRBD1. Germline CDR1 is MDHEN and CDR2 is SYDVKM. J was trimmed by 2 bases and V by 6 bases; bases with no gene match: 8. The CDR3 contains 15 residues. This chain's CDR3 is CASSRQGAANYGYTF. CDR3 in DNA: TGTGCCAGCAGCCGTCAGGGGGCGGCAAACTATGGCTACACCTTC.